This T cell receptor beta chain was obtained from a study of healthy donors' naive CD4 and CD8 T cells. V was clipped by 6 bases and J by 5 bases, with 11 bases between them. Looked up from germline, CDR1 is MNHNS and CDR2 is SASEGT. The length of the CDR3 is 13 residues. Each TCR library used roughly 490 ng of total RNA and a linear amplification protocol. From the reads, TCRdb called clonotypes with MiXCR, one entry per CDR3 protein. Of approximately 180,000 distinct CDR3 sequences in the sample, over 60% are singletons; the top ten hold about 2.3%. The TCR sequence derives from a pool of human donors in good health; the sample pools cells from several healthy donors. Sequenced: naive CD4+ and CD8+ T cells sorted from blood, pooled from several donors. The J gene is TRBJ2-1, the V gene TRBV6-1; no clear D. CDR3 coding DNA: TGTGCCAGCAGGCCGCTGCGAGACAATGAGCAGTTCTTC. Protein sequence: CASRPLRDNEQFF.